This T cell receptor beta chain came from a study of T cell repertoires in cytomegalovirus infection. Study overall: Alongside well-studied HLA-B-restricted CMV epitopes, recently identified HLA-C-restricted CMV epitopes were also used. CMV infection and matching HLA type were both indicated by public TCR beta signatures. Regarding the study as a whole: Dominant in the ex vivo response were TCR beta clonotypes restricted by HLA-C and specific for CMV. Carriage of CMV together with the relevant HLA was identifiable through cumulative public TCR beta family frequency.

This clonotype has more than one count but fewer than ten. Its specificity is not known. TCRdb called the reads again in MiXCR, with one record for every CDR3 protein. The sample includes some 560,000 distinct CDR3 sequences, just under 40% of them seen just once. The CDR3 consists of 15 residues. From germline, CDR1 is SGHTA and CDR2 FQGNSA. V lost 1 base and J lost 2, with 11 bases in between. The TCR comes from a human donor in good health (CMV status not recorded). Some clones in this sample may be carry-over from other donors' samples. Sequencing used cultured PBMCs, obtained from culture after CMV antigen stimulation. The chain couples TRBV7-2 to TRBJ1-2; D is unclear. CDR3 nucleotides: TGTGCCAGCAGCTTAGACTTCGGGATGAACTATGGCTACACCTTC. Its protein is CASSLDFGMNYGYTF.